This entry lists 20 T cell receptor beta chains sequenced from one sample in a study of blood T cell repertoires in COVID-19. Here immunoSEQ multiplex PCR was the method, and the copy in TCRdb shows in-frame clones only, minus some. The sample lists fewer than 400,000 clones; roughly 86% were seen once. Sequencing was performed on PBMCs or T cells enriched from blood (not recorded which). The receptor source for this set is a woman aged 30 to 39 who had recovered from COVID-19.

A few counts support this clone. The chain links TRBV18 to TRBJ1-5; D unresolved. CDR1 is KGHSH, CDR2 LQKENI, per germline. Trimming took off 3 bases at V and 5 bases at J, with 14 bases between the two ends. The CDR3 totals 15 residues. The CDR3 is CASSPQGGSYQPQHF. The CDR3 DNA follows: TGTGCCAGCTCACCTCAAGGAGGGAGCTATCAGCCCCAGCATTTT.

The V and J genes are TRBV6-4 and TRBJ1-3; TRBD1 matches 9 bases. V shed 5 bases and J 2 bases; nucleotides not matched to a gene: 4. Germline V CDR1 and CDR2: MRHNA, SNTAGT. This CDR3 contains 15 residues. CDR3 in amino acids: CASSTDRGPGNTIYF. CDR3 sequence (DNA): TGTGCCAGCAGTACGGACAGGGGTCCTGGAAACACCATATATTTT.

This sequence joins TRBV7-9 and TRBJ1-2; D might be TRBD1 (6 bases). Trimming took off 3 bases at V and 6 bases at J, with 11 bases between the two ends. This CDR3 has 13 amino acids. The V gene's germline CDR1 is SEHNR and CDR2 FQNEAQ (reference sequence). CDR3 in amino acids: CASSFWTEDGYTF. The CDR3 DNA reads as TGTGCCAGCAGCTTTTGGACAGAAGATGGCTACACCTTC.

The J gene is TRBJ1-6, the V gene TRBV7-2; no clear D gene. CDR3 length: 16 amino acids. V lost 5 bases, J lost 4 bases, and 15 bases lay in between. Germline V CDR1 and CDR2: SGHTA, FQGNSA. The DNA for the CDR3 is TGTGCCAGCAGCCTTCAAACTATGGCATATAATTCACCCCTCCACTTT. This translates into CASSLQTMAYNSPLHF.

The chain carries TRBV19 and TRBJ1-2; TRBD1 is a possible D gene (6 bases). V was trimmed by 4 bases and J by 2 bases, leaving 11 bases between them. Germline assignment: CDR1 LNHDA and CDR2 SQIVND (reference sequence). The CDR3 consists of 14 residues. The CDR3 region is CASSNPGQNYGYTF. The CDR3 DNA reads TGTGCCAGTAGTAACCCCGGACAGAACTATGGCTACACCTTC.

This clone appeared a few times. The chain combines TRBV5-1 with TRBJ2-3; the match to TRBD2 covers 13 bases. Germline V gene sequence: CDR1 SGHRS, CDR2 YFSETQ. J lost 6 bases, V lost 4 bases, and 5 bases had no gene match. This CDR3 region has 15 residues. The CDR3 coding sequence is TGCGCCAGCAGCCCGGGACTAGCGGGGTATGATACGCAGTATTTT. Its protein product is CASSPGLAGYDTQYF.

The V and J genes are TRBV7-8 and TRBJ2-3; 8 nucleotides line up with TRBD2. Losses at the gene ends were 0 bases for V and 10 bases for J; bases not matched to a gene: 12. Germline V gene data show CDR1 as SGHVS and CDR2 as FQNEAQ. The length of the CDR3 is 16 residues. CDR3 sequence (DNA): TGTGCCAGCAGCTTAGCCTTAGCGGGATGGAGAGGTGCGCAGTATTTT. It is translated as CASSLALAGWRGAQYF. Full variable domain (rest looked up from reference TRBV7-8 and TRBJ2-3): GAGVSQSPRYKVAKRGQDVALRCDPISGHVSLFWYQQALGQGPEFLTYFQNEAQLDKSGLPSDRFFAERPEGSVSTLKIQRTQQEDSAVYLCASSLALAGWRGAQYFGPGTRLTVL.

The J gene is TRBJ2-1, the V gene TRBV9, with TRBD2 identical over 13 bases. Germline values: CDR1 SGDLS, CDR2 YYNGEE. The CDR3 extends over 18 amino acids. The trim removed 3 bases at V and 0 bases at J, leaving 6 bases unmatched. CDR3 protein: CASSGGLAGYNSYNEQFF. For the CDR3, the DNA is TGTGCCAGCAGCGGGGGACTAGCGGGGTATAACTCCTACAATGAGCAGTTCTTC.

This chain uses TRBV6-1 with TRBJ2-2; 9 bases map to TRBD2. CDR3 length: 18 residues. Germline V CDR1 and CDR2: MNHNS, SASEGT. V trimming: 4 bases; J trimming: 6 bases; junction bases outside the gene matches: 15. The CDR3 loop is CASSALAGVSPGAGELFF. The CDR3 DNA reads as TGTGCCAGCAGTGCCTTAGCGGGAGTAAGTCCTGGGGCCGGGGAGCTGTTTTTT.

V gene TRBV3-1 (or the pseudogene TRBV3-2) combines with J gene TRBJ2-7, with TRBD2 matching over 9 bases. The CDR3 length is 15 residues. V shed 0 bases and J 2 bases; nucleotides not matched to a gene: 2. From germline, CDR1 is LGHDT and CDR2 YNNKEL (reference sequence). CDR3 coding DNA: TGTGCCAGCAGCCAAGAGGGACTAGCCCCCTACGAGCAGTACTTC. Translation gives CASSQEGLAPYEQYF.

This chain joins TRBV6-1 and TRBJ1-1; D may be TRBD1 (6 bases). The CDR3 has 16 amino acids. V shed 3 bases and J shed 4 bases, with 18 bases lying between them. CDR1 is MNHNS, CDR2 SASEGT, per germline. The CDR3 sequence is CASSEWATGRGTEAFF. For the CDR3, the DNA is TGTGCCAGCAGTGAGTGGGCTACAGGGAGAGGCACTGAAGCTTTCTTT.

The chain employs TRBV7-9 and TRBJ1-2, with D unresolved. CDR3 length: 14 residues. CDR1 and CDR2 from the germline V gene are SEHNR and FQNEAQ (reference sequence). V lost 8 bases and J 4 bases, leaving 17 bases between the germline ends. Here the CDR3 reads CASAERSTGYGYTF. DNA of the CDR3: TGTGCCAGCGCAGAGAGGTCAACGGGCTATGGCTACACCTTC.

This chain links TRBV13 with TRBJ2-1; TRBD1 is a possible D gene (6 bases). The CDR3 runs 16 residues. CDR1 and CDR2 from the germline V gene are PRHDT and FYEKMQ (reference sequence). V was cut by 4 bases and J by 2 bases, with 15 bases left in between. CDR3 sequence reads: CASSSTGIKPYNEQFF. CDR3 bases: TGTGCCAGCAGCTCAACAGGGATCAAACCCTACAATGAGCAGTTCTTC.

The V and J genes are TRBV19 and TRBJ2-1; TRBD2 matches at 10 bases. This CDR3 is built from 13 residues. V lost 10 bases and J lost 6; bases outside the gene matches: 6. CDR1 is LNHDA, CDR2 SQIVND, per germline (reference sequence). Here the CDR3 DNA reads TGTGCCACCTCATTAGCGGGGGGCAATGAGCAGTTCTTC. This gives the protein CATSLAGGNEQFF.

J is TRBJ1-4 and V is TRBV10-3; no reliable D call. The CDR3 is 13 residues long. In germline, CDR1 is ENHRY, CDR2 SYGVKD. The V end lost 3 bases, the J end lost 6 bases, and 8 bases lay between the germline ends. CDR3 sequence reads: CAISDWPDEKLFF. The DNA for the CDR3 is TGTGCCATCAGTGATTGGCCAGATGAAAAACTGTTTTTT.

V gene TRBV3-1 (or the pseudogene TRBV3-2) combines with J gene TRBJ1-1; D perhaps matches TRBD1 (5 bases). V gave up 0 bases and J gave up 2 bases, with 13 bases separating them. Germline V gene lookup returns CDR1 LGHDT and CDR2 YNNKEL (reference sequence). The CDR3 runs to 16 residues. The CDR3 sequence is CASSQELQGTNTEAFF. The CDR3 nucleotides are TGTGCCAGCAGCCAAGAATTGCAGGGAACTAACACTGAAGCTTTCTTT.

This clone occurred a few times. This sequence joins TRBV7-3 and TRBJ2-1, with 8 bases matching TRBD2. Trimming at V came to 4 bases and at J to 3 bases, leaving 5 bases not matched to a gene. The germline V gene encodes CDR1 SGHTA and CDR2 FQGTGA. The CDR3 extends over 15 amino acids. This chain's CDR3 is CASSSGTSGYNEQFF. The DNA of the CDR3 is TGTGCCAGCAGCTCCGGGACTAGTGGCTACAATGAGCAGTTCTTC.

This chain joins TRBV2 and TRBJ1-4; TRBD1 matches 7 bases. The CDR3 runs to 17 residues. The J segment lost 8 bases and the V segment lost 3 bases, leaving 15 bases of the junction unmatched. The germline V gene encodes CDR1 SNHLY and CDR2 FYNNEI. Here the CDR3 DNA reads TGTGCCAGCAGTGACGGGACAGCAGTTTTGAGAGGGGAAAAACTGTTTTTT. This gives the protein CASSDGTAVLRGEKLFF.

This clone came up a few times. The chain has TRBV7-2 and TRBJ2-2; 8 nucleotides align to TRBD1. The ends lost 5 bases at V and 6 bases at J; junction bases unmatched: 8. Germline lookup yields CDR1 SGHTA and CDR2 FQGNSA. The CDR3 consists of 15 residues. The chain's CDR3 is CASSQSTGVAGELFF. DNA of the CDR3: TGTGCCAGCAGCCAATCGACAGGGGTGGCCGGGGAGCTGTTTTTT.

This sequence joins TRBV2 and TRBJ2-2; D may be TRBD1 (5 bases). V was trimmed by 10 bases and J by 0 bases, leaving 9 bases between them. The CDR3 is made up of 13 amino acids. Germline assignment: CDR1 SNHLY and CDR2 FYNNEI. In DNA form, the CDR3 reads TGTGCCACCATCAGGGCGAACACCGGGGAGCTGTTTTTT. It encodes CATIRANTGELFF.